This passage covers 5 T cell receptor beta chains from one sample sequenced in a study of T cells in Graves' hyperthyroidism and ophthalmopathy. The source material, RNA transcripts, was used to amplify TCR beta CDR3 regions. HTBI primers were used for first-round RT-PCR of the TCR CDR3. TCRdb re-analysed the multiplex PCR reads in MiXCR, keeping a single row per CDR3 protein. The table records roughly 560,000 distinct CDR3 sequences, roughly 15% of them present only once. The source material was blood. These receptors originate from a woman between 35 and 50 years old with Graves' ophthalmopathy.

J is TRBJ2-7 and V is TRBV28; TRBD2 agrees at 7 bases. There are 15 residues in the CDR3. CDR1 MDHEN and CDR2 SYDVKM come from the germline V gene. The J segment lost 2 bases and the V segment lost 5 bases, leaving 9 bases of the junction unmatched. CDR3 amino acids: CASSLGRGSAYEQYF. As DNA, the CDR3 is TGTGCCAGCAGTCTAGGGCGCGGGAGTGCCTACGAGCAGTACTTC.

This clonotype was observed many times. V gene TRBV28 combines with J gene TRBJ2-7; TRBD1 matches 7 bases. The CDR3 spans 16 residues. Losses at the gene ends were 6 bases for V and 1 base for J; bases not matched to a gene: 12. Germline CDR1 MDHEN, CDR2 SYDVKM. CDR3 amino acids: CASSPTRDSQSYEQYF. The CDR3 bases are TGTGCCAGCAGCCCGACCCGGGACAGTCAATCCTACGAGCAGTACTTC.

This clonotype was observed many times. This chain's CDR3 is CSARLSSGRALGTQYF. The CDR3 DNA follows: TGCAGTGCTAGATTATCAAGCGGGAGGGCCTTGGGGACCCAGTACTTC. The gene calls are TRBV20-1 and TRBJ2-5; 10 bases map to TRBD2. The V segment lost 2 bases and the J segment 7 bases; nucleotides outside the gene matches: 13. Germline CDR1 and CDR2: DFQATT and SNEGSKA (reference sequence). The CDR3 spans 16 residues.

CDR3 in DNA: TGTGCCAGCAGCAACGAGGGCTGGGGCTACACCTTC. Protein sequence: CASSNEGWGYTF. This sequence joins TRBV3-1 and TRBJ1-2; D remains unclear. Germline V gene sequence: CDR1 LGHDT, CDR2 YNNKEL (reference sequence). The CDR3 consists of 12 residues. The V end was cut by 5 bases, the J end by 8 bases, with 12 bases between.

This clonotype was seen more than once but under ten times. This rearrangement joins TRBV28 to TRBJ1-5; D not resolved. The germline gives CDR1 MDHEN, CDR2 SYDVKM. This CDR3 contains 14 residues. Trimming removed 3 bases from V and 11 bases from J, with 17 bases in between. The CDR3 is CASSLRGAGSAQHF. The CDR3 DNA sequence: TGTGCCAGCAGTTTGCGGGGTGCAGGCTCGGCCCAGCATTTT. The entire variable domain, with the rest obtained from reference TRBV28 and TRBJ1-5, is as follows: DVKVTQSSRYLVKRTGEKVFLECVQDMDHENMFWYRQDPGLGLRLIYFSYDVKMKEKGDIPEGYSVSREKKERFSLILESASTNQTSMYLCASSLRGAGSAQHFGDGTRLSIL.